These 6 T cell receptor beta chains came from one sample sequenced in a study of T-cell memory formation after mild COVID-19. In TCRdb, the 5' RACE reads were re-called with MiXCR into one record per CDR3 protein. The sample has fewer than 550,000 distinct CDR3 sequences, around 20% seen once; the top ten hold 8.4%. Material for sequencing was PBMCs or a T cell subset sorted from them (not recorded which). The receptors come from an adult woman who had mild COVID-19 (a few samples of this study predate the infection). Cell type and time point are not known.

This clonotype was observed a handful of times. The V gene is TRBV25-1, the J gene TRBJ2-7, with D hard to call. The V and J ends lost 4 bases and 6 bases respectively, with 10 bases between them. This CDR3 is 12 amino acids long. The germline V gene encodes CDR1 MGHDK and CDR2 SYGVNS. The CDR3 loop reads CASSGHLSEQYF. Here the CDR3 DNA reads TGTGCCAGCAGTGGACACCTCTCCGAGCAGTACTTC.

The chain is built from TRBV6-5 and TRBJ1-2; TRBD1 aligns across 10 bases. From germline, CDR1 is MNHEY and CDR2 SVGAGI. Trimming removed 6 bases from V and 6 bases from J; junction bases left unmatched: 4. There are 13 residues in the CDR3. In DNA form, the CDR3 reads TGTGCCAGCAGAATGGACAGGGGGAATGGCTACACCTTC. Amino acids: CASRMDRGNGYTF.

This clonotype was counted between two and nine times. In DNA, the CDR3 is TGTGCCAGCAGCCCCTTCCCCGCAGGGCCAGATACGCAGTATTTT. Amino acids: CASSPFPAGPDTQYF. The V and J genes are TRBV7-9 and TRBJ2-3, with D possibly TRBD1 on 5 matching bases. This CDR3 is built from 15 residues. Germline V lookup: CDR1 SEHNR, CDR2 FQNEAQ (reference sequence). Trimming took 5 bases from V and 4 from J, leaving 16 bases between them.

The gene calls are TRBV6-5 and TRBJ2-5; either TRBD1 or TRBD2 may fit D (5 bases each). There are 14 residues in the CDR3. The V and J ends lost 5 bases and 3 bases respectively, with 13 bases between them. Germline V gene data show CDR1 as MNHEY and CDR2 as SVGAGI. DNA for the CDR3: TGTGCCAGCAGTGCTACCGGGACCGAAGAGACCCAGTACTTC. Protein: CASSATGTEETQYF.

This chain connects TRBV3-1 to TRBJ2-1, with TRBD2 as a possible D gene (5 bases). Germline-derived CDR1 and CDR2 are LGHDT and YNNKEL (reference sequence). The CDR3 runs to 14 residues. Between the trimmed V and J ends, which lost 3 bases and 0 bases, there was a span of 6 bases. This CDR3 is CASSQRASYNEQFF. The CDR3 nucleotides read TGTGCCAGCAGCCAGCGGGCCTCCTACAATGAGCAGTTCTTC.

The chain has TRBV15 and TRBJ2-7; D may be TRBD1 (6 bases). V was trimmed by 0 bases and J by 3 bases, leaving 15 bases between them. The germline CDR1 and CDR2 sequences are LNHNV and YYDKDF (reference sequence). CDR3 length equals 16 residues. The CDR3 is CATSRDLTGRRYEQYF. In nucleotides, the CDR3 is TGTGCCACCAGCAGAGATTTGACAGGCCGACGCTACGAGCAGTACTTC.